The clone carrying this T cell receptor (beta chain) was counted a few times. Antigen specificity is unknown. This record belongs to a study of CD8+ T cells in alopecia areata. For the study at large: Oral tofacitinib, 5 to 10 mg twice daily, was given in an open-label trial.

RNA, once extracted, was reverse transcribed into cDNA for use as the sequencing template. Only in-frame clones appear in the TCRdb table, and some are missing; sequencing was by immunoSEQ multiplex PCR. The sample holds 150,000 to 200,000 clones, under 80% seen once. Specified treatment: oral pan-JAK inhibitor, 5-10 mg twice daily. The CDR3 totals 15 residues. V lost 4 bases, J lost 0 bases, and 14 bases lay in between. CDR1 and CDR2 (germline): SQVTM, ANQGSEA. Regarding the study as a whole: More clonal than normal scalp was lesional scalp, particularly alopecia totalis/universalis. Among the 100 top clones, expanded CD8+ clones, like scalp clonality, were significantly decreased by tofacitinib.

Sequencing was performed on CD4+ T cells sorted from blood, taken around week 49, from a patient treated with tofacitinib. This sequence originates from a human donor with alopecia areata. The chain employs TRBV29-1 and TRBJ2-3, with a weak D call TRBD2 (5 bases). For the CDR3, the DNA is TGCAGCGTTGGGTATCTAGCCATAAGCACAGATACGCAGTATTTT. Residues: CSVGYLAISTDTQYF.